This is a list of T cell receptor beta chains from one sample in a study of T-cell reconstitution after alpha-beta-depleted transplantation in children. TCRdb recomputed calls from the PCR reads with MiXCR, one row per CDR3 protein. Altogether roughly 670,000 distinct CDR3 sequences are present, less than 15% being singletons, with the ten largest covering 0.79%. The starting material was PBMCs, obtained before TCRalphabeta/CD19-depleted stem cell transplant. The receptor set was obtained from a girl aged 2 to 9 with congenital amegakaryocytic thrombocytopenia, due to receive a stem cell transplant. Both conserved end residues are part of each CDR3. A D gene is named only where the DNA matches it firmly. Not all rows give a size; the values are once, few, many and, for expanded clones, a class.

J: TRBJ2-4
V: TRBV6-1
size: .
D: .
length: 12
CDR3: CASSEQANIQYF
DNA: TGTGCCAGCAGTGAACAGGCAAACATTCAGTACTTC

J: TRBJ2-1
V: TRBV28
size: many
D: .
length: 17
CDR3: CASSPVRQASSYNEQFF
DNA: TGTGCCAGCAGTCCAGTCCGACAGGCGAGCTCCTACAATGAGCAGTTCTTC

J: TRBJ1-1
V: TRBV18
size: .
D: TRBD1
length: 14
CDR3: CASSQGQGNTEAFF
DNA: TGTGCCAGCTCACAGGGACAGGGGAACACTGAAGCTTTCTTT

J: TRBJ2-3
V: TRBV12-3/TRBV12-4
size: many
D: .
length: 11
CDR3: CASHSTDTQYF
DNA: TGTGCCAGTCATAGTACAGATACGCAGTATTTT

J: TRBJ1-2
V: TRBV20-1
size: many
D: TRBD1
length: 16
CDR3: CSARVPPGQANYGYTF
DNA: TGCAGTGCTAGAGTCCCCCCGGGACAGGCTAACTATGGCTACACCTTC

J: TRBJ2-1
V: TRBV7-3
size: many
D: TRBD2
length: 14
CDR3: CASSSNLAGREQFF
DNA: TGTGCCAGCAGCTCGAATCTAGCGGGACGGGAGCAGTTCTTC

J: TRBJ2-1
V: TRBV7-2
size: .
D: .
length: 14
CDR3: CASSLRILGGEQFF
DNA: TGTGCCAGCAGCTTACGCATCTTGGGGGGCGAGCAGTTCTTC

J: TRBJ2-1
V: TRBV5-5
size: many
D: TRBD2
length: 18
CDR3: CASSLKWTGTSGSAEQFF
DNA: TGTGCCAGCAGCCTGAAATGGACCGGGACTAGCGGGAGTGCCGAGCAGTTCTTC

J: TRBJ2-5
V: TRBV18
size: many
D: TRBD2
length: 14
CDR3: CASSLAGVAETQYF
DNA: TGTGCCAGCTCACTAGCGGGAGTAGCAGAGACCCAGTACTTC

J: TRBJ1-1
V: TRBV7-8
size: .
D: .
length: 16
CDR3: CASSLLPARNGGRAFF
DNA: TGTGCCAGCAGCTTGCTTCCTGCTCGGAACGGGGGGAGAGCTTTCTTT

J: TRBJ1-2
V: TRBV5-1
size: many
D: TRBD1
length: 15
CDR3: CASSLPGQGSYGYTF
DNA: TGCGCCAGCAGCTTGCCGGGACAGGGGTCCTATGGCTACACCTTC

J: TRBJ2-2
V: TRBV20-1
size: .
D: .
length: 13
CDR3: CSAKETVYGELFF
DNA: TGCAGTGCTAAGGAGACAGTTTATGGGGAGCTGTTTTTT

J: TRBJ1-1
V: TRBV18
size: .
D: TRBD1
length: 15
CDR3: CASSPEGQGGTEAFF
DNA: TGTGCCAGCTCACCAGAAGGACAGGGTGGGACTGAAGCTTTCTTT

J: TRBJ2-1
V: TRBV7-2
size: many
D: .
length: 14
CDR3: CASSLALTSGINLF
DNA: TGTGCCAGCAGCTTAGCGCTAACGAGCGGTATCAACCTCTTC